The 24 T cell receptor beta chains listed next were all sequenced from one sample in a study of human T cells and chemical hapten exposure. TCRdb passed the RACE reads through MiXCR, listing each CDR3 protein once. The sample consists of 89,000 or so distinct CDR3 sequences, 8.5% to 9% of them appearing once. Regarding time point: pre-sensitization, week 0. Regarding treatment: therapeutic diphenylcyclopropenone sensitization with weekly scalp DPC. The material was whole blood, obtained in connection with sensitization to the hapten diphenylcyclopropenone (DPC). The receptors derive from a man aged 40-49 years with alopecia areata. Some clones in this sample may be carry-over from other donors' samples.

This clonotype was observed a handful of times. The rearrangement links TRBV5-1 to TRBJ2-7, with TRBD2 matching 11 bases. The germline gives CDR1 SGHRS, CDR2 YFSETQ. The CDR3 has 15 residues. Unmatched junction bases numbered 1, after V lost 2 bases and J lost 0 bases. The CDR3 DNA sequence: TGCGCCAGCAGCTTCACTAGCGGGAGCTCCTACGAGCAGTACTTC. Its translation: CASSFTSGSSYEQYF.

There are many counts of this clonotype. This chain connects TRBV30 to TRBJ1-1; D is unresolved. This CDR3 region has 11 residues. Germline V gene sequence: CDR1 GTSNPN, CDR2 SVGIG (reference sequence). Trimming left V 0 bases short and J 4 bases short, with 3 bases between. The CDR3: CAWSVTTEAFF. Here the CDR3 DNA reads TGTGCCTGGAGTGTGACCACTGAAGCTTTCTTT. The full variable domain, in which reference TRBV30 and TRBJ1-1 provide the parts outside the CDR3, is SQTIHQWPATLVQPVGSPLSLECTVEGTSNPNLYWYRQAAGRGLQLLFYSVGIGQISSEVPQNLSASRPQDRQFILSSKKLLLSDSGFYLCAWSVTTEAFFGQGTRLTVV.

The chain employs TRBV24-1 and TRBJ2-1; 12 bases align to TRBD2. The CDR3 extends over 16 amino acids. Germline V gene lookup returns CDR1 KGHDR and CDR2 SFDVKD. The trim removed 4 bases at V and 3 bases at J, leaving 3 bases unmatched. In DNA form, the CDR3 reads TGTGCCACCAGTGACCCTAGCGGGAGGGACTACAATGAGCAGTTCTTC. This sequence encodes CATSDPSGRDYNEQFF.

V usage is TRBV6-5 and J usage is TRBJ2-7; no definite D call. The germline V gene has CDR1 MNHEY and CDR2 SVGAGI. Trimming removed 11 bases from V and 7 bases from J, with 27 bases in between. This CDR3 has 15 amino acids. The CDR3 nucleotides are TGTGCCCCGTTGAACACACCGGGCCAAACTCGGGAGCAGTACGTC. This encodes CAPLNTPGQTREQYV.

This clonotype was seen at least ten times. The chain combines TRBV27 with TRBJ1-6, with TRBD1 matching over 7 bases. Germline trimming cut 6 bases from V and 7 bases from J; bases unmatched to any gene: 9. Germline loops: CDR1 MNHEY, CDR2 SMNVEV (reference sequence). CDR3 size: 15 residues. CDR3 sequence reads: CASRRGGLGNSPLHF. As DNA, the CDR3 is TGTGCCAGCAGAAGAGGGGGCCTTGGGAATTCACCCCTCCACTTT.

There are a few counts of this clonotype. The chain couples TRBV20-1 to TRBJ2-3; TRBD2 aligns across 11 bases. Looked up from germline, CDR1 is DFQATT and CDR2 is SNEGSKA (reference sequence). The J segment lost 2 bases and the V segment lost 1 base, leaving 2 bases of the junction unmatched. CDR3 length: 15 amino acids. CDR3 in amino acids: CSARGLAGNTDTQYF. CDR3 DNA sequence: TGCAGTGCTAGAGGACTAGCGGGAAACACAGATACGCAGTATTTT.

The rearrangement uses TRBV6-5 and TRBJ2-3; D is undetermined. This CDR3 comprises 14 residues. Germline CDR1 is MNHEY and CDR2 is SVGAGI. With 7 bases removed from V and 1 base from J, the gap between germline ends came to 12 bases. Written as DNA, the CDR3 is TGTGCCAGCAAAACGCCTCTCGGCACAGATACGCAGTATTTT. Translating it yields CASKTPLGTDTQYF.

This chain uses TRBV7-2 with TRBJ2-1; D might be TRBD2 (5 bases). The CDR3 spans 12 residues. Trimming stripped 5 bases from V and 12 bases from J, with 14 bases between. Germline V gene sequence: CDR1 SGHTA, CDR2 FQGNSA. The chain's CDR3 is CASSPFSAGQFF. The CDR3 DNA is TGTGCCAGCAGCCCATTTAGCGCAGGGCAGTTCTTC.

This clonotype was recorded at least ten times. CDR3 nucleotides: TGTGCCAGCAGTTTGCCTCTAGCCCCCGGGGAGCTGTTTTTT. This sequence encodes CASSLPLAPGELFF. V is TRBV12-3 or TRBV12-4 and J is TRBJ2-2, with D tentatively TRBD2 (5 bases). V lost 3 bases and J 6 bases, leaving 11 bases between the germline ends. This CDR3 contains 14 residues.

This clonotype came up many times. This chain's CDR3 is CASSGGGYNEQFF. The CDR3 DNA reads as TGCGCCAGCAGCGGAGGGGGCTACAATGAGCAGTTCTTC. The chain couples TRBV5-1 to TRBJ2-1; D could derive from TRBD1 or TRBD2 (6 bases each). There are 13 residues in the CDR3. The V gene's germline CDR1 is SGHRS and CDR2 YFSETQ. V shed 4 bases and J shed 3 bases, with 8 bases lying between them.

This clonotype qualifies as medium-sized. The chain combines TRBV6-2 or TRBV6-3 with TRBJ1-5; D unresolved. Trimming left V 6 bases short and J 1 base short, with 10 bases between. Per germline, CDR1 MNHEY and CDR2 SVGEGT. This CDR3 is built from 14 residues. The CDR3, as DNA: TGTGCCAGCAGCATGAGACGAAGCAATCAGCCCCAGCATTTT. It translates to CASSMRRSNQPQHF.

This clonotype was found a few times. This chain links TRBV7-2 with TRBJ2-3; D perhaps matches TRBD1 (6 bases). CDR3 size: 18 residues. The V and J ends lost 2 bases and 5 bases respectively, with 23 bases between them. Germline CDR1 is SGHTA and CDR2 is FQGNSA. In DNA form, the CDR3 reads TGTGCCAGCAGCTTAAGAGCCGCCCTAGGACAGACAGGAGATACGCAGTATTTT. Encoded protein: CASSLRAALGQTGDTQYF. The full variable domain, rest sourced from reference TRBV7-2 and TRBJ2-3, is GAGVSQSPSNKVTEKGKDVELRCDPISGHTALYWYRQSLGQGLEFLIYFQGNSAPDKSGLPSDRFSAERTGGSVSTLTIQRTQQEDSAVYLCASSLRAALGQTGDTQYFGPGTRLTVL.

This clonotype was seen many times. The chain uses TRBV30 and TRBJ1-2; D remains unclear. V shed 5 bases and J shed 3 bases, with 7 bases lying between them. The germline CDR1 and CDR2 sequences are GTSNPN and SVGIG (reference sequence). The CDR3 has 11 amino acids. DNA for the CDR3: TGTGCCTGGGAAGCCCACTATGGCTACACCTTC. Encoded protein: CAWEAHYGYTF. The full variable domain, with the rest looked up from reference TRBV30 and TRBJ1-2, is SQTIHQWPATLVQPVGSPLSLECTVEGTSNPNLYWYRQAAGRGLQLLFYSVGIGQISSEVPQNLSASRPQDRQFILSSKKLLLSDSGFYLCAWEAHYGYTFGSGTRLTVV.

This clonotype has a count of ten or more. The J gene is TRBJ2-1, the V gene TRBV20-1, with D perhaps given as TRBD1 or TRBD2 (5 bases each). The CDR3 totals 14 residues. V was trimmed by 0 bases and J by 2 bases, leaving 8 bases between them. CDR1 is DFQATT and CDR2 is SNEGSKA in the germline V gene (reference sequence). CDR3 nucleotide sequence: TGCAGTGCTAGAGATGGGACCACCTACAATGAGCAGTTCTTC. It translates to CSARDGTTYNEQFF.

This clonotype has ten or more counts. The chain recombines TRBV20-1 with TRBJ1-5, with D perhaps matching TRBD1 (5 bases). With 6 bases removed from V and 0 bases from J, the gap between germline ends came to 15 bases. The CDR3 covers 15 residues. CDR1 is DFQATT and CDR2 is SNEGSKA in the germline V gene (reference sequence). CDR3 region: CSASRLDSSNQPQHF. CDR3 sequence (DNA): TGCAGTGCCTCCCGCCTAGACAGTAGCAATCAGCCCCAGCATTTT.

This clonotype was recorded many times. The genes are TRBV15 and TRBJ1-1; tentatively, D is TRBD1 (5 bases). Germline CDR1 is LNHNV and CDR2 is YYDKDF (reference sequence). The CDR3 runs to 18 residues. Trimming took off 5 bases at V and 1 base at J, with 23 bases between the two ends. CDR3 sequence (DNA): TGTGCCACCAGCTATCCGCGCGGGGGGGAGGGCAAGAACACTGAAGCTTTCTTT. This encodes CATSYPRGGEGKNTEAFF.

The rearrangement uses TRBV7-9 and TRBJ2-5, with D perhaps being TRBD1 or TRBD2 (5 bases each). The CDR3 runs 15 residues. The V end was cut by 7 bases, the J end by 7 bases, with 22 bases between. Germline-derived CDR1 and CDR2 are SEHNR and FQNEAQ (reference sequence). The CDR3 bases are TGTGCCAGCATCCAGACCGGGACCGACAAGGCGACCCAGTACTTC. The encoded protein is CASIQTGTDKATQYF.

This clonotype was counted at least ten times. DNA of the CDR3: TGTGCCAGCAGCCAAGACAGGGTTAGCACAGATACGCAGTATTTT. This gives the protein CASSQDRVSTDTQYF. This rearrangement joins TRBV7-2 to TRBJ2-3, with 7 bases matching TRBD1. The CDR3 spans 15 residues. Germline CDR1 and CDR2: SGHTA and FQGNSA. The V and J ends lost 5 bases and 0 bases, in that order; junction bases with no gene match: 5.

The gene calls are TRBV18 and TRBJ1-2; D remains ambiguous. Germline CDR1 reads KGHSH; CDR2 reads LQKENI. With 0 bases removed from V and 5 bases from J, the gap between germline ends came to 7 bases. The CDR3 has 13 residues. CDR3 amino acids: CASSPPGVYGYTF. In nucleotides, the CDR3 is TGTGCCAGCTCACCACCCGGGGTTTATGGCTACACCTTC. Variable domain in full (rest from reference TRBV18 and TRBJ1-2): NAGVMQNPRHLVRRRGQEARLRCSPMKGHSHVYWYRQLPEEGLKFMVYLQKENIIDESGMPKERFSAEFPKEGPSILRIQQVVRGDSAAYFCASSPPGVYGYTFGSGTRLTVV.

The rearrangement links TRBV5-4 to TRBJ2-7; 7 nucleotides agree with TRBD1. Germline V CDR1 and CDR2: SGHNT, YYREEE (reference sequence). The CDR3 spans 16 residues. V lost 3 bases to trimming and J lost 5 bases; unmatched junction nucleotides: 14. The CDR3 spells CASSSDRITVLDEQYF. CDR3 bases: TGTGCCAGCAGCTCGGACAGGATAACGGTTCTAGACGAGCAGTACTTC.

The table lists this clonotype with many counts. The CDR3 DNA reads TGCAGTGCTAGTCGGCAGGGCTACGGCTACACCTTC. Encoded protein: CSASRQGYGYTF. This chain joins TRBV20-1 and TRBJ1-2; TRBD1 might be the D (5 bases). This CDR3 is 12 amino acids long. The germline CDR1 and CDR2 sequences are DFQATT and SNEGSKA (reference sequence). V was clipped by 3 bases and J by 8 bases, with 13 bases between them.

This clonotype was seen just once. It may be a read error: a sequence one base away is much more abundant. The V and J genes are TRBV5-1 and TRBJ1-2; 8 bases match TRBD1. This CDR3 has 14 residues. From germline, CDR1 is SGHRS and CDR2 YFSETQ. The CDR3 spells CASSSLETGVGYNF. The DNA for the CDR3 is TGCGCCAGCAGCTCATTAGAGACAGGGGTCGGCTACAACTTC.

This clonotype was found many times. The chain links TRBV5-6 to TRBJ2-7; possibly TRBD2 for D (6 bases). The CDR3 is 13 amino acids. CDR1 SGHDT and CDR2 YYEEEE come from the germline V gene. The germline V and J ends were trimmed by 3 bases and 11 bases, with 18 bases remaining between them. CDR3 bases: TGTGCCAGCAGCTCCGCCCGCGGGGCCGTGGAGTACGTC. Protein product: CASSSARGAVEYV.

At least ten counts were recorded for this clonotype. J is TRBJ1-4 and V is TRBV12-5; D perhaps matches TRBD1 (5 bases). There are 17 residues in the CDR3. Germline V lookup: CDR1 LGHNT, CDR2 FRNRAP. Deletions cut 1 base from V and 8 bases from J, with 20 bases between. CDR3 sequence: CASGLEVPEGRKEKLFF. CDR3 sequence (DNA): TGTGCTAGTGGTTTGGAAGTTCCCGAGGGACGGAAAGAAAAACTGTTTTTT.